This T cell receptor beta chain was recovered during a study of blood T cell repertoires in COVID-19 (dated by TCRdb to about 2020). Describing the broader study: Samples covering the acute and convalescent phases of COVID-19 were provided by collaborators in the United States, Italy and Spain. The repertoires were released in a freely available public database meant as a resource for research on the immune response to SARS-CoV-2. The sample metadata nearly always contained a de-identified subject ID, COVID-19 status, age in years and sex. The prospective study material was composed of cDNA or gDNA derived from T cells, B-cell-depleted T cells, or PBMCs. Where available, HLA class I and class II types were taken from metadata supplied by the sample provider and were not determined by assay-based typing. Samples came from the ongoing ImmuneRACE study (first 160 participants) plus 1,254 subjects from 6 global collaborators. Deeply sampled blood TCRbeta repertoires from subjects exposed to, actively infected with, or recovered from COVID-19 were included in the dataset. Overall study results and their limits: Clinical and demographic metadata were provided uncurated, with the amount varying by source and participant.

The immunoSEQ Assay, a bias-controlled multiplex PCR, was used to amplify TCRbeta CDR3 regions from genomic DNA. The original pipeline was this. Within the assay, amplification of reference gene primers was used to estimate how many nucleated cells each sample contained. Sequence reads were collapsed and filtered to measure the absolute abundance of every unique TCRbeta CDR3 rearrangement. For each sample, productive Simpson clonality was calculated by taking the square root of Simpson's diversity index across productive rearrangements. Sourced from immuneACCESS, this table was stored by TCRdb with only in-frame sequences that have V and J called. A share of the clones is absent; for the studies checked, an unresolved V gene accounts for under half, and the remainder has no known explanation. From that table come the V and J calls and clone size; the DNA was used to work out D and trimming. The sample profile shows 150,000 to 200,000 clones; approximately 86% of them were found once. Approximately 3.5% of the sample lies in the top ten.

Trimming costs V 4 bases and J 5 bases, and their ends lie 15 bases apart. The germline V gene specifies MGHDK as CDR1 and SYGVNS as CDR2. The CDR3 sequence holds 15 residues, the cysteine and phenylalanine included. Just CDR3 DNA is preserved here, 45 bases in frame from base 1. Concerning this clone itself: No cognate antigen has been identified for it. Base qualities are not at hand, and no much larger clone is one base apart.

Whole blood was collected in K2EDTA tubes by collaborating institutions according to the institutions' own protocols. Collaborator samples were shipped for TCRbeta analysis as frozen whole blood, isolated PBMCs, or DNA extracted from either sample type. The source is a man in his 70s with acute or convalescent COVID-19. Sequenced input: peripheral blood. The V and J segments used are TRBV25-1 and TRBJ2-1, with TRBD1 perhaps the D gene, on 6 matching bases. The CDR3 loop reads CASSGGWAGDNEQFF. The sequenced DNA: TGTGCCAGCAGTGGGGGGTGGGCAGGGGACAATGAGCAGTTCTTC.